These T cell receptor beta chains were read from a single sample in a study of cytomegalovirus exposure and HLA in healthy donors. TCRdb's table, derived via immunoSEQ multiplex PCR, lists solely in-frame clones and lacks some. The sample lists approximately 190,000 clones, around 85% occurring once. Sequenced sample: PBMCs. These receptors all stem from a man in his forties or fifties in good health and CMV-seropositive. CDR3s include the opening cysteine and the closing phenylalanine or tryptophan. A D gene is named only where the DNA matches it firmly. Clone sizes are given selectively: once, few, many, or a class where the clone is expanded.

cdr3_nt cdr3_aa d_call v_call clone_size j_call
TGTGCCACGAAGACGACTAGGACGGAGACCCAGTACTTC CATKTTRTETQYF . TRBV28 . TRBJ2-5
TGTGCCAGCAGCGTAGGCCCAGGGGGCTCCTACGAGCAGTACTTC CASSVGPGGSYEQYF TRBD1 TRBV9 . TRBJ2-7
TGTGCCAGCAGCGAACAGGGAGGGACTGGAAACACCATATATTTT CASSEQGGTGNTIYF . TRBV5-4 . TRBJ1-3
TGTGCCAGTGCCTGGCGCAGGGGCGGCGGTGAAGCTTTCTTT CASAWRRGGGEAFF . TRBV28 . TRBJ1-1
TGTGCCAGCAGTTTACAGGGACAGGGCCCGCGGGAGGGCTACACCTTC CASSLQGQGPREGYTF TRBD1 TRBV28 . TRBJ1-2
TGTGCCACCAGCAGAACGACAGGAACTAATGAAAAACTGTTTTTT CATSRTTGTNEKLFF . TRBV15 . TRBJ1-4
TGTGCCAGCAGTCCCCCGGGACAGGTAACCTACGAGCAGTACTTC CASSPPGQVTYEQYF TRBD1 TRBV27 . TRBJ2-7
TGTGCCAGCAGCCAACTAGGACTGTGCTCTGGAAACACCATATATTTT CASSQLGLCSGNTIYF . TRBV14 . TRBJ1-3
TGTGCCAGCAGTTCTACGCGGGACAGCTACAATGAGCAGTTCTTC CASSSTRDSYNEQFF . TRBV7-3 . TRBJ2-1
TGTGCCAGCAATGGACTAACTAGCGGGGGCCCGAACACCGGGGAGCTGTTTTTT CASNGLTSGGPNTGELFF TRBD2 TRBV2 . TRBJ2-2
TGTGCCAGCAGCCCCCGTACGGGGACAGGGGGTTCACCCCTCCACTTT CASSPRTGTGGSPLHF TRBD1 TRBV9 . TRBJ1-6
TGTGCCAGCAGTTTACCCCCTCTAGAGGAACAGTACTTC CASSLPPLEEQYF . TRBV28 . TRBJ2-7
TGCGCCAGCAGCTTGACAGGGGGCGGAACCGGGGAGCTGTTTTTT CASSLTGGGTGELFF TRBD1 TRBV5-1 . TRBJ2-2
TGCGCCAGCAGCCAAGATACTCCATCCGGGGCCAACGTCCTGACTTTC CASSQDTPSGANVLTF . TRBV4-3 . TRBJ2-6
TGCGCCAGCAGCTTGGGGGACAGTCCACACAGAGCCTACAATGAGCAGTTCTTC CASSLGDSPHRAYNEQFF TRBD1 TRBV5-1 . TRBJ2-1
TGTGCCAGCTCACCAGGACAGGGCCTCTATGGCTACACCTTC CASSPGQGLYGYTF TRBD1 TRBV18 once TRBJ1-2
TGTGCCAGCAACACAGGGAGTCGCAATCAGCCCCAGCATTTT CASNTGSRNQPQHF . TRBV7-9 . TRBJ1-5
TGTGCCAGCAGCCCCACAGGGTTTGGTGTTTATGGCTACACCTTC CASSPTGFGVYGYTF . TRBV13 . TRBJ1-2
TGTGCCAGCAGCTCCCACAGGGGGAGCTCCTATAATTCACCCCTCCACTTT CASSSHRGSSYNSPLHF TRBD1 TRBV11-2 . TRBJ1-6
TGTGCCAGCTCCGGGGGAAAAAACATTCAGTACTTC CASSGGKNIQYF . TRBV19 . TRBJ2-4
TGTGCCAGCAGCTCTGGACAGGGACCCTCTAACTATGGCTACACCTTC CASSSGQGPSNYGYTF TRBD1 TRBV14 . TRBJ1-2
TGTGCCAGCAGCTTAGGTCGGGACAGGGGCTACGAGCAGTACTTC CASSLGRDRGYEQYF TRBD1 TRBV13 . TRBJ2-7
TGTGCCAGCAGCCCCACGGGAGAGGGGGGCTACACCTTC CASSPTGEGGYTF . TRBV6-6 . TRBJ1-2
TGTGCCAGCTCACCACGCCAAACTACAGGAGAAAAAGGCTACACCTTC CASSPRQTTGEKGYTF . TRBV18 . TRBJ1-2
TGTGCCAGCAGCGTAGGGTCTAGCGGGGGGCAAGAGACCCAGTACTTC CASSVGSSGGQETQYF TRBD2 TRBV9 . TRBJ2-5
TGTGCCAGCTCACCCGGGACAGGGGTGCGGGAGACCCAGTACTTC CASSPGTGVRETQYF TRBD1 TRBV18 . TRBJ2-5
TGCGCCAGCAGTGGCCTAGCGGGGGGGCACAATGAGCAGTTCTTC CASSGLAGGHNEQFF TRBD2 TRBV10-1 . TRBJ2-1
TGTGCCAGTAGGCTGGGGGGAAACACTGAAGCTTTCTTT CASRLGGNTEAFF . TRBV19 . TRBJ1-1
TGTGCCAGCAGCCCGGGGACAGGGTCAACAGATACGCAGTATTTT CASSPGTGSTDTQYF TRBD1 TRBV11-3 . TRBJ2-3
TGTGCCTCCAGGGACAGGCACCTGAGCTCTGGAAACACCATATATTTT CASRDRHLSSGNTIYF TRBD1 TRBV10-3 once TRBJ1-3
TGTGCCAGCAGCGTAGCAGGGCAGGGGGCGGGGGAGCAGTACTTC CASSVAGQGAGEQYF TRBD1 TRBV9 . TRBJ2-7
TGCGCCAGCAGCTTGGGTGGGACAGGGGGCAATCAGCCCCAGCATTTT CASSLGGTGGNQPQHF TRBD1 TRBV5-1 . TRBJ1-5
TGTGCCGTCGACCGACCGGGACAGGGGAGAAACACCATATATTTT CAVDRPGQGRNTIYF TRBD1 TRBV6-8 . TRBJ1-3
TGTGCCAGTAGTATGGCCGTCACAGATACGCAGTATTTT CASSMAVTDTQYF . TRBV19 few TRBJ2-3
TGCGCCAGCAGCGGGGGGGAAGAGTGGGCAGATACGCAGTATTTT CASSGGEEWADTQYF TRBD2 TRBV5-1 . TRBJ2-3
TGTGCCAGCACCATTCCTGGGACACCCAGCAATCAGCCCCAGCATTTT CASTIPGTPSNQPQHF . TRBV28 few TRBJ1-5
TGTGCCAGCACCGTGTCCTACAATGAGCAGTTCTTC CASTVSYNEQFF . TRBV5-5 once TRBJ2-1
TGTGCCAGCGGTGGGACAGCCTACGAGCAGTACTTC CASGGTAYEQYF TRBD1 TRBV25-1 . TRBJ2-7
TGTGCCAGCAGCCAAAGACAGGGGGGTTTCTATGGCTACACCTTC CASSQRQGGFYGYTF TRBD1 TRBV7-2 . TRBJ1-2
TGTGCCATCAGTGAGCCAGGGACAGGTGAGGAAGCTTTCTTT CAISEPGTGEEAFF TRBD1 TRBV10-3 . TRBJ1-1
TGTGCCTGGAGTGGGGGGGGTGGGAATCAGCCCCAGCATTTT CAWSGGGGNQPQHF . TRBV30 . TRBJ1-5
TGTGCCAGCAGCTTAGAGCACGAGCAGTACTTC CASSLEHEQYF . TRBV7-9 . TRBJ2-7
TGTGCCAGCAGCTTGATTGCGGGGGGGCTTAATGAGCAGTTCTTC CASSLIAGGLNEQFF TRBD2 TRBV5-4 . TRBJ2-1
TGTGCCAGTAGTATAAAGCGACAAGAGACCCAGTACTTC CASSIKRQETQYF . TRBV19 . TRBJ2-5
TGTGCCACCTCGGACAGGTACGATGGTGAGCAGTTCTTC CATSDRYDGEQFF TRBD1 TRBV6-5 once TRBJ2-1
TGTGCCTGGAATTACGGGGGGAGGGGGCAGCCCCAGCATTTT CAWNYGGRGQPQHF . TRBV30 . TRBJ1-5
TGCGCCAGCAGGACAGGGGGCTACGAGCAGTACTTC CASRTGGYEQYF TRBD1 TRBV10-2 few TRBJ2-7